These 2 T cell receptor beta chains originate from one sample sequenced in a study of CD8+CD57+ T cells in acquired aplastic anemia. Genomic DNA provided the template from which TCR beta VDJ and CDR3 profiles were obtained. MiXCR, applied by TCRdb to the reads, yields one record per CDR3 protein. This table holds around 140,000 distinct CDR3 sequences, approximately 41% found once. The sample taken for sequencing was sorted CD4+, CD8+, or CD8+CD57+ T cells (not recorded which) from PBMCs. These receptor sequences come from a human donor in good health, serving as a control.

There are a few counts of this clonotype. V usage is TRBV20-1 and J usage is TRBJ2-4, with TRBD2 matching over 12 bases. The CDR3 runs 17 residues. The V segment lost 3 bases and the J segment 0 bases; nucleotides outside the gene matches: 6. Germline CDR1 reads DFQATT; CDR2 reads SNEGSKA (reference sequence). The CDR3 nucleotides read TGCAGTGCTAGTGGGGGGGGACTAGCGGGAGCCAAAAACATTCAGTACTTC. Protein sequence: CSASGGGLAGAKNIQYF.

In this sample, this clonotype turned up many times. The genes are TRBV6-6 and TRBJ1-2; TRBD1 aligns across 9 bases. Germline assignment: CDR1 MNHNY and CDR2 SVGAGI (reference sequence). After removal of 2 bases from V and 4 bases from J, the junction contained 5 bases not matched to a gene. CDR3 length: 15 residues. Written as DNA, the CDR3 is TGTGCCAGCAGTTACGGACAGGGGAAGGCCTATGGCTACACCTTC. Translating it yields CASSYGQGKAYGYTF.